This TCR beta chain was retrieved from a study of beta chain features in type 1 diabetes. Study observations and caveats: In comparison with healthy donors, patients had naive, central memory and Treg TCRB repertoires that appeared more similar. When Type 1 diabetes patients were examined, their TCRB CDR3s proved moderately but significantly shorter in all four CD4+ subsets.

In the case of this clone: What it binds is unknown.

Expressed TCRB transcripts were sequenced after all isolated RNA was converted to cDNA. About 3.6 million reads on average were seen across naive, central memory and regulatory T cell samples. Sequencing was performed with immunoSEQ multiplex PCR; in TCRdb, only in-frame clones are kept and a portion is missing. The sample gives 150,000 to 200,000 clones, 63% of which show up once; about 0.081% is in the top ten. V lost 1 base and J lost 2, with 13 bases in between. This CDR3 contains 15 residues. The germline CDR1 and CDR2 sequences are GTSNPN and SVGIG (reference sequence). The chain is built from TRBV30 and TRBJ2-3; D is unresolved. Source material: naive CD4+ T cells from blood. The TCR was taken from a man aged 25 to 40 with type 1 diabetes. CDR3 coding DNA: TGTGCCTGGAGTGCCAAACTGAGACCCACAGATACGCAGTATTTT. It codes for CAWSAKLRPTDTQYF.